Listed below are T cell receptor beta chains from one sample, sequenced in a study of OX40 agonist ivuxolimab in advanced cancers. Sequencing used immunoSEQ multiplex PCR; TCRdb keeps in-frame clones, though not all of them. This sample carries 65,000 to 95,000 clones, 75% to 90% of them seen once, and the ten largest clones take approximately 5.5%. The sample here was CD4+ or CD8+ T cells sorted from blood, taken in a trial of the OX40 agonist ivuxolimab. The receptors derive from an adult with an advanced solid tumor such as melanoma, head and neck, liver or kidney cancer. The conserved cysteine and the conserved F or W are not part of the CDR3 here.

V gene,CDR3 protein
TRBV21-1,ASSNWDEQY
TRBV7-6,ASSIQGRAF
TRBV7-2,ASSTRDSGGANYGYT
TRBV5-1,ASSSGYEQY
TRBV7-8,ASSLNGGQGNYEQY
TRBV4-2,ASSLELGFYEQY
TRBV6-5,ASTPRDRPNYGYT
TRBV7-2,ASSFGASPETQY
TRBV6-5,ASSSMASGTYNEQF
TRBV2,ASQTSGNTGELF
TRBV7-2,ASSFLTQSSYNEQF
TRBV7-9,ASSLVRTGSEQY
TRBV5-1,ASSLAQEPGYGYT
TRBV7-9,ASSLPGGNTDTQY
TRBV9,ASSVRGLASYNEQF
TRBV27,ASRSGAVSGANVLT
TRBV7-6,ASSLAAGGELGANVLT
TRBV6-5,ASSSSGTGSIEQY
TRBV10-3,AISEGSGGSYEQY
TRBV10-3,AISHRDRDIANYGYT
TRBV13,ASSFNPGQGFTDTQY
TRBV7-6,ASSPRTSGEQF
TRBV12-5,ASGLVRFTGATLHEQETQY
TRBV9,ASSGGLAWDEQF
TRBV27,ASSLSRSGNTIY
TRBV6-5,ASSYGTSGVTQY
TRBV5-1,ASSLGQMENGYT
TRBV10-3,AISGGLAAYEQY
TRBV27,ASSYFGGDGYT
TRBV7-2,ASNRHSSKNIQY
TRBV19,ASSIDHWGGYEQY
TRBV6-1,ASGIGSSYEQY
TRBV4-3,ASSQTVAVADLAKNIQY
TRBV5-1,ASRPDSSGANVLT
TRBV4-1,ASSVGGNQPQH
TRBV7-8,ASSLDAGLNTEAF
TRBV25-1,ASGPAAFDEQY
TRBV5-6,ASSLYTSGANTGELF
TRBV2,ASKYGDRDTGELF
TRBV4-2,ASSQTGTSGRINEQF
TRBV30,AWSIPPLH
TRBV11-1,ASQLSGAQETQY
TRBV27,ASIPARGLNTEAF
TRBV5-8,ASSFGQYSNQPQH
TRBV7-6,ASSATGTSGGGNEQF
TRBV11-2,ASSLGGSADTQY
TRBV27,ASSLGDSNQPQH
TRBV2,ASSPQDRTSSGANVLT
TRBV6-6,ASRRETGADTQY
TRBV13,ASSNGTSGYYYEQY
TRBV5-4,ASSRRDRIDEQF
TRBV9,ASSQSRDTRMNTEAF
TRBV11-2,ASSAGRSTDTQY
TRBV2,ASNEYRDTEAF
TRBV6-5,ASKGTDTQY